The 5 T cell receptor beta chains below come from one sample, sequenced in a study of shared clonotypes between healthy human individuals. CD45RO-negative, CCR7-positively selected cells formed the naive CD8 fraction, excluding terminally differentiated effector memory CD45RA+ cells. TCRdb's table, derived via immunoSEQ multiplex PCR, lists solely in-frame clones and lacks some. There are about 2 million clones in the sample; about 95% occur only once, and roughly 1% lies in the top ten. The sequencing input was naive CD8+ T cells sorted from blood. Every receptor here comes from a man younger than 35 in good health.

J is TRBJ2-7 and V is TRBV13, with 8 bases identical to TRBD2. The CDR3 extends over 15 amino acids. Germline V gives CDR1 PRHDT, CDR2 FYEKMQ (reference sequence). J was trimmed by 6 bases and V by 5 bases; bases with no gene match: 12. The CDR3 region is CASSPRTSRSAEQYF. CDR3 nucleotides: TGTGCCAGCAGCCCCCGGACTAGCAGGAGTGCCGAGCAGTACTTC.

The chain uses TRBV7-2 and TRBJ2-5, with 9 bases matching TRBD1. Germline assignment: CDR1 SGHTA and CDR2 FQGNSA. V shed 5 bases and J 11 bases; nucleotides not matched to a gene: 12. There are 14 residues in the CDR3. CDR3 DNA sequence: TGTGCCAGCAGCCTACCGACAGGGGGTCCCCCGCAGTACTTC. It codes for CASSLPTGGPPQYF.

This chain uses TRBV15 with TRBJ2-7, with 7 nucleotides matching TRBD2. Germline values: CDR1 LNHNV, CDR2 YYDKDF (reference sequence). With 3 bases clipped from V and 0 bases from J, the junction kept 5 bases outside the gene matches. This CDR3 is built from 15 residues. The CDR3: CATSSGRGTSYEQYF. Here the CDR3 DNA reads TGTGCCACCAGCAGCGGGCGGGGGACCTCCTACGAGCAGTACTTC.

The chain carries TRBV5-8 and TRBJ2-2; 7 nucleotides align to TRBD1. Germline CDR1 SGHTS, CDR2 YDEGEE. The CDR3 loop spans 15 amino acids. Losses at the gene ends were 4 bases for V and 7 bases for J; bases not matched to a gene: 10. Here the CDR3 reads CASSPPRQGDGELFF. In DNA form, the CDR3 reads TGTGCCAGCAGCCCACCACGACAGGGAGACGGGGAGCTGTTTTTT.

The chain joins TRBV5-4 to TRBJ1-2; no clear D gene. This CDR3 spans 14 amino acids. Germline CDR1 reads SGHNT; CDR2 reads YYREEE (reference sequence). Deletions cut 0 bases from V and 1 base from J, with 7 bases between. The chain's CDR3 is CASSLGRINYGYTF. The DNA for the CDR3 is TGTGCCAGCAGCTTGGGGAGGATTAACTATGGCTACACCTTC.